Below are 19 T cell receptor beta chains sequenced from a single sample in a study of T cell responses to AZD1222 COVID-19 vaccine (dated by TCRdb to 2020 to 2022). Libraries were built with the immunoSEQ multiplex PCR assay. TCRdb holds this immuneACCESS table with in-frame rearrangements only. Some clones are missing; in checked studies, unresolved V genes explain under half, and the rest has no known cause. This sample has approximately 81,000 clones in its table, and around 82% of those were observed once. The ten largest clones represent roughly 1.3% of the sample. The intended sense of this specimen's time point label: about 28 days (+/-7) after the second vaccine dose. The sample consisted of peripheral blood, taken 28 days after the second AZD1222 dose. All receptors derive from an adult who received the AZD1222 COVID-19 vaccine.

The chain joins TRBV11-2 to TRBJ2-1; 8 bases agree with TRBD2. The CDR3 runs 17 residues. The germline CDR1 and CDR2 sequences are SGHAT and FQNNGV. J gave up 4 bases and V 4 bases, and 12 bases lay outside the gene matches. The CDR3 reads CASSSLDRAGGYNEQFF. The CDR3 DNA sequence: TGTGCCAGCAGCTCATTAGATCGGGCGGGAGGATACAATGAGCAGTTCTTC.

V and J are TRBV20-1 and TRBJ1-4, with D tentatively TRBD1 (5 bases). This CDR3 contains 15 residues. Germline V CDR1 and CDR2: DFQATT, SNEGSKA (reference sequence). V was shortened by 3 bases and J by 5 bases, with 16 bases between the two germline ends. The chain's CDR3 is CSASGLRGSNEKLFF. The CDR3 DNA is TGCAGTGCTAGTGGTTTAAGGGGATCCAATGAAAAACTGTTTTTT.

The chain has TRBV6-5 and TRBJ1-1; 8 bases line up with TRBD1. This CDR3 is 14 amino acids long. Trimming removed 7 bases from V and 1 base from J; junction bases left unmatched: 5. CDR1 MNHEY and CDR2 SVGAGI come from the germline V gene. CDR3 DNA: TGTGCCAGCACCCCGGGACAGGCGAACACTGAAGCTTTCTTT. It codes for CASTPGQANTEAFF.

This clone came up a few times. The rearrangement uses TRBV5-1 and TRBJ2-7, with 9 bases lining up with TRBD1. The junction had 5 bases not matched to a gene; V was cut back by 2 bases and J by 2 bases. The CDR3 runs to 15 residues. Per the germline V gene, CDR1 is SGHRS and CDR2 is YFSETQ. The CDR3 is CASSLFGTGTYEQYF. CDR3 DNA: TGCGCCAGCAGCTTATTTGGGACAGGGACCTACGAGCAGTACTTC.

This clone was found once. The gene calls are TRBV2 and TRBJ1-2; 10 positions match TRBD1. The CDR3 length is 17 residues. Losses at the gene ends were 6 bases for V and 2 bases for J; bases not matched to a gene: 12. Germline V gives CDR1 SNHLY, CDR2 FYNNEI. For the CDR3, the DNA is TGTGCCAGCAGCGAATCCGGGACAGGGGTTGCCAACTATGGCTACACCTTC. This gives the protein CASSESGTGVANYGYTF.

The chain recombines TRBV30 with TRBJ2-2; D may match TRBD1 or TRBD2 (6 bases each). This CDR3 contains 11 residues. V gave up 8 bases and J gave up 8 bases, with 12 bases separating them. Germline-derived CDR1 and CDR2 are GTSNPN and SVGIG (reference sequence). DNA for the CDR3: TGTGCCGGCTGGGGGGCGGGGGAGCTGTTTTTT. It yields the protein CAGWGAGELFF.

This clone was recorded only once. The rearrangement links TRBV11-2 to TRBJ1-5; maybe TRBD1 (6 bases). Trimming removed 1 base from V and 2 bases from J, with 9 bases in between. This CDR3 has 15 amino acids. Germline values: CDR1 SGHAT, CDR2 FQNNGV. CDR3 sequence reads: CASSLVSGGNQPQHF. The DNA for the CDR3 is TGTGCCAGCAGCTTAGTATCAGGGGGCAATCAGCCCCAGCATTTT.

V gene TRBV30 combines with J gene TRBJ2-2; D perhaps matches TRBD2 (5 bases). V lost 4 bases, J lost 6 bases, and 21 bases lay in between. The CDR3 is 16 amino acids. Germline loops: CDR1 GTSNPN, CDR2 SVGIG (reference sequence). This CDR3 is CAWTILPRRRAGELFF. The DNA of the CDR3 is TGTGCCTGGACCATACTTCCGAGGAGGCGGGCCGGGGAGCTGTTTTTT.

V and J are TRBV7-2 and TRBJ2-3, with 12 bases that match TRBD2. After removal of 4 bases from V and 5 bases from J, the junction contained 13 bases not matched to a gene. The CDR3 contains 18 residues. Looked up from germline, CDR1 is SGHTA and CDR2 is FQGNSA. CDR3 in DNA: TGTGCCAGCAGCTCTGGATTCCTACTAGCGGGAGGAAAAGATACGCAGTATTTT. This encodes CASSSGFLLAGGKDTQYF.

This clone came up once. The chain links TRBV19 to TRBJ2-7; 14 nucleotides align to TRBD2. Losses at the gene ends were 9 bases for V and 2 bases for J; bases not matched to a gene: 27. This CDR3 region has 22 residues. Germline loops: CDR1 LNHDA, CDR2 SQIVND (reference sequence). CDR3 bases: TGTGCCAGACACAACCCTAGGACTAGCGGGAGGCGTGTTGCTGGTGGTACCTACGAGCAGTACTTC. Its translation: CARHNPRTSGRRVAGGTYEQYF.

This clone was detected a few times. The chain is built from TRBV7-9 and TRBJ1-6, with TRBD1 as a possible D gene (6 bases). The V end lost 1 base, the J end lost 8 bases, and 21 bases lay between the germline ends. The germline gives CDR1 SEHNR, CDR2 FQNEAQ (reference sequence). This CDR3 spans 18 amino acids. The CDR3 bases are TGTGCCAGCAGCTTAGGCCCCCCAGGGGCGGGATTGGATTCACCCCTCCACTTT. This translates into CASSLGPPGAGLDSPLHF.

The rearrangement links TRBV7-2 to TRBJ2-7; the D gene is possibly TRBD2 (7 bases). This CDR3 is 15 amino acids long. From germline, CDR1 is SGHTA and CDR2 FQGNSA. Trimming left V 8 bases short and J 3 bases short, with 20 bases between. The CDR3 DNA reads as TGTGCCAGCGCTTGGGGCGGGGGCCCGATCTACGAGCAGTACTTC. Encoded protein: CASAWGGGPIYEQYF.

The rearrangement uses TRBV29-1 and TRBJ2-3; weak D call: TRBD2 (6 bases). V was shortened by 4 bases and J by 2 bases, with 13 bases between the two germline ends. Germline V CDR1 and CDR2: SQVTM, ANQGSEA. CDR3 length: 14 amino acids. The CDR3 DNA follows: TGCAGCGTTGTTCCGGCGGGACTCACAGATACGCAGTATTTT. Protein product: CSVVPAGLTDTQYF.

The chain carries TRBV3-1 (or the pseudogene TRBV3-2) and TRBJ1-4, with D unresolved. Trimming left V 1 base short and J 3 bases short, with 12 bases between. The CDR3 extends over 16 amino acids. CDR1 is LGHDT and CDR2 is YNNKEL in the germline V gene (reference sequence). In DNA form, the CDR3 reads TGTGCCAGCAGCCAAGTTAAGGGCAGCCCTAATGAAAAACTGTTTTTT. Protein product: CASSQVKGSPNEKLFF.

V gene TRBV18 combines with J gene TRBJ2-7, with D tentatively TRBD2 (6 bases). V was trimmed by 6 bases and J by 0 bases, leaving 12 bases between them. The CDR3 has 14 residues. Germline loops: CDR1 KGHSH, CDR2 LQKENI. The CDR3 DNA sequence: TGTGCCAGCTCCGGGAGTTCGAGCTCCTACGAGCAGTACTTC. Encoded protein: CASSGSSSSYEQYF.

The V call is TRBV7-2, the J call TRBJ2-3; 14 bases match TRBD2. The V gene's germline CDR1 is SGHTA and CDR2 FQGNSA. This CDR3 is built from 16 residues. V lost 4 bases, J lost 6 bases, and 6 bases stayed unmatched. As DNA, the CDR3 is TGTGCCAGCAGCTCCGGACTAGCGGGAGGTGGGGATACGCAGTATTTT. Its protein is CASSSGLAGGGDTQYF.

CDR3 sequence (DNA): TGTGCCAGCAGTCCCGGGACCGGGGGGACCGGGGAGCTGTTTTTT. It translates to CASSPGTGGTGELFF. The chain has TRBV28 and TRBJ2-2; TRBD2 matches at 7 bases. The ends lost 5 bases at V and 5 bases at J; junction bases unmatched: 8. Per the germline V gene, CDR1 is MDHEN and CDR2 is SYDVKM. The CDR3 contains 15 residues.

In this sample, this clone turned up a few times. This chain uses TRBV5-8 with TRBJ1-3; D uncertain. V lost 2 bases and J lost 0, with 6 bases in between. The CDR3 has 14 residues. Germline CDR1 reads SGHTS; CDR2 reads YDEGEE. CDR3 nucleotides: TGTGCCAGCAGCTTAGGGAACTCTGGAAACACCATATATTTT. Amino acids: CASSLGNSGNTIYF. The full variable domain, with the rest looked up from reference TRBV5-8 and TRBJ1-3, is EAGVTQSPTHLIKTRGQQATLRCSPISGHTSVYWYQQALGLGLQFLLWYDEGEERNRGNFPPRFSGRQFPNYSSELNVNALELEDSALYLCASSLGNSGNTIYFGEGSWLTVV.

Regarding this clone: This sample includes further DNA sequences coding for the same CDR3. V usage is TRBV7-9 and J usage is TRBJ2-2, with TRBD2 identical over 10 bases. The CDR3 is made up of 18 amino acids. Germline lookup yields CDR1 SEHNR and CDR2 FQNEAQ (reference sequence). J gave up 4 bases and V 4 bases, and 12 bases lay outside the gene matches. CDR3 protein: CASSSGRQREGGTGELFF. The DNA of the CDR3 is TGTGCCAGCAGCTCGGGGCGGCAGCGGGAGGGCGGCACCGGGGAGCTGTTTTTT.